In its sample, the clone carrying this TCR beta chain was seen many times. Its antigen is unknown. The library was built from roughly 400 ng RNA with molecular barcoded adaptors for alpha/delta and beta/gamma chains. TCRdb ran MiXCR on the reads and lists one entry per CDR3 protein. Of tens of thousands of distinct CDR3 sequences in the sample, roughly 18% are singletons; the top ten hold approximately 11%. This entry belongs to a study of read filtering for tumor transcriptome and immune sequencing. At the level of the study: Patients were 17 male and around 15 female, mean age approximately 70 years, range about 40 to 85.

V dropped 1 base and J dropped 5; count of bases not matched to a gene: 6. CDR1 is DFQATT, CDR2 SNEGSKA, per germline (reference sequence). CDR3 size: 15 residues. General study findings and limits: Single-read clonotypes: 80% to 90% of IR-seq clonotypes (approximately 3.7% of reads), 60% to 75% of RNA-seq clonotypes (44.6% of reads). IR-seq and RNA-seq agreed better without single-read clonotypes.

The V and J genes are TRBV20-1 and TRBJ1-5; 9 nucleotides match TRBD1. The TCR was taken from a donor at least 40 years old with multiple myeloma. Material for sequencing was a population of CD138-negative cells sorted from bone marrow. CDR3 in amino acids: CSARAPGQGHQPQHF. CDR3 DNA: TGCAGTGCTAGAGCCCCGGGACAGGGACATCAGCCCCAGCATTTT.